The clone carrying this TCR beta chain was counted between two and nine times. Its antigen is still unknown. This specimen belongs to a study of CD8 T cells in ankylosing spondylitis. Findings and caveats of the study: Reactive arthritis synovial fluid and blood were previously reported to contain some motif variants.

V shed 2 bases and J shed 6 bases, with 17 bases lying between them. The CDR3 is made up of 15 amino acids. CDR1 is SGHTA and CDR2 is FQGNSA in the germline V gene. Using quantitative 5'-RACE with molecular barcodes, the authors made TCR beta libraries. TCRdb analysed the 5' RACE reads with MiXCR anew, one entry per CDR3 protein. The table records approximately 250,000 distinct CDR3 sequences, about 24% of them present only once. The sample consisted of blood, either unsorted or a sorted T cell fraction (not recorded which). The source is a male donor with ankylosing spondylitis or in good health (not recorded which). The chain employs TRBV7-2 and TRBJ2-7, with D perhaps matching TRBD1 or TRBD2 (5 bases each). Written as DNA, the CDR3 is TGTGCCAGCAGCTTAAGGGAAGGGGAGTGGGGCGAGCAGTACTTC. It specifies CASSLREGEWGEQYF. The entire variable domain, with the rest obtained from reference TRBV7-2 and TRBJ2-7, is as follows: GAGVSQSPSNKVTEKGKDVELRCDPISGHTALYWYRQSLGQGLEFLIYFQGNSAPDKSGLPSDRFSAERTGGSVSTLTIQRTQQEDSAVYLCASSLREGEWGEQYFGPGTRLTVT.